This T cell receptor (beta chain) emerged from a study of blood T cell repertoires in COVID-19 (dated by TCRdb to 2018 to 2020). The study in broad terms: Collaborator samples came from the United States, Italy and Spain and covered acute and convalescent phases of COVID-19. The material from the prospective study consisted of cDNA or gDNA derived from T cells, B-cell-depleted T cells, or PBMCs. Subjects who had been exposed to COVID-19, were actively infected with it, or had recovered from it provided the deeply sampled blood TCRbeta repertoires that made up the dataset. The repertoires were made available in a free public database intended to serve as a resource for research on the immune response to SARS-CoV-2. Samples were obtained from the ongoing ImmuneRACE study (first 160 participants) and from roughly 1,300 subjects provided by 6 global collaborators. A de-identified subject ID, COVID-19 status, age in years and sex were almost always included in the sample metadata. HLA class I and class II types, where available, came from metadata supplied by the sample provider rather than from assay-based typing. Beyond this particular receptor, the publication reports: How much clinical and demographic metadata was included differed by source and by participant, and the metadata was provided uncurated.

TCRbeta CDR3 regions were amplified from genomic DNA by means of the immunoSEQ Assay, a bias-controlled multiplex PCR. As for the original processing: Nucleated cell counts per sample were estimated from amplification of reference gene primers within the assay. To quantify the absolute abundance of each unique TCRbeta CDR3 rearrangement, sequence reads were collapsed and filtered. For each sample, productive Simpson clonality was calculated as the square root of Simpson's diversity index across productive rearrangements. Sourced from immuneACCESS, this table was stored by TCRdb with only in-frame sequences that have V and J called. A share of the clones is absent; for the studies checked, an unresolved V gene accounts for under half, and the remainder has no known explanation. Clone size and V and J calls were adopted from that table, with D and trimming inferred from the DNA. The sample table records approximately 140,000 clones; 80% to 90% of these occur just once. Of the sample, roughly 10% falls within the top ten clones.

The CDR3, cysteine through phenylalanine, is 15 amino acids long. Only the CDR3 DNA stays, 45 bases, in frame from base 1. The germline V gene (reference sequence) sets CDR1 to LNHDA and CDR2 to SQIVND. Here V drops 3 bases and J drops 1 base, and the junction holds 2 bases not matched to any gene. Whole blood was collected in K2EDTA tubes by collaborating institutions according to the institutions' own protocols. For TCRbeta analysis, collaborators shipped samples as frozen whole blood, isolated PBMCs, or DNA extracted from either of those sample types. About this clone: It has no known antigen specificity. No much larger clonotype is one base removed from it; base qualities were not supplied.

This TCR was sampled from a man aged 55 to 70 with active or convalescent COVID-19. The sample consisted of peripheral blood. This sequence uses TRBV19 and TRBJ2-1, with 8 middle bases fitting TRBD2. The DNA is as follows: TGTGCCAGTAGTATCGGACTAGCTTCCTACAATGAGCAGTTCTTC. Translation gives CASSIGLASYNEQFF.